The 26 T cell receptor beta chains reported below all come from one sample, sequenced in a study of blood T cell repertoires in COVID-19. Profiling relied on immunoSEQ multiplex PCR, and the TCRdb table lists in-frame clones only, not all of them. In the table there are tens of thousands of clones, 60% to 85% of which are singletons. The specimen sequenced was peripheral blood. These receptors originate from a man between 65 and 85 years old with active or convalescent COVID-19.

V and J are TRBV14 and TRBJ1-1, with TRBD1 matching over 7 bases. The CDR3 is made up of 14 amino acids. Per germline, CDR1 SGHDN and CDR2 FVKESK. The V gene end was trimmed by 6 bases and the J gene end by 5 bases; junction bases not matched to a gene: 9. CDR3 in amino acids: CASSSYRGYTEAFF. The CDR3, as DNA: TGTGCCAGCAGTTCTTACAGGGGATATACTGAAGCTTTCTTT.

This clone is medium-sized in the sample. This chain links TRBV29-1 with TRBJ2-7; D is uncertain. Trimming left V 4 bases short and J 4 bases short, with 14 bases between. Germline-derived CDR1 and CDR2 are SQVTM and ANQGSEA. The length of the CDR3 is 13 residues. The CDR3 spells CSVGRQNLYEQYF. In DNA, the CDR3 is TGCAGCGTTGGGCGACAAAACCTTTACGAGCAGTACTTC.

The V gene is TRBV11-2, the J gene TRBJ2-1, with 11 bases matching TRBD2. J was trimmed by 5 bases and V by 6 bases; bases with no gene match: 9. This CDR3 region has 16 residues. The germline V gene has CDR1 SGHAT and CDR2 FQNNGV. CDR3 bases: TGTGCCAGCAGACTCCTTAGCGGGGGGGCCGACAATGAGCAGTTCTTC. Translation: CASRLLSGGADNEQFF.

This clone was recorded a few times. The chain combines TRBV4-1 with TRBJ2-2, with 7 bases that match TRBD2. This CDR3 is built from 15 residues. Germline V gene data show CDR1 as MGHRA and CDR2 as YSYEKL. Trimming took 7 bases from V and 3 from J; bases not matched to a gene: 8. DNA of the CDR3: TGCGCCAGCAACTTTGTGGGGAGGGACACCGGGGAGCTGTTTTTT. It codes for CASNFVGRDTGELFF.

This clone is termed medium-sized (0.01 to 0.1%). The chain couples TRBV5-1 to TRBJ2-1; D remains ambiguous. The V end lost 3 bases, the J end lost 15 bases, and 16 bases lay between the germline ends. The CDR3 is 12 residues long. Germline-derived CDR1 and CDR2 are SGHRS and YFSETQ. The CDR3 bases are TGCGCCAGCAGCTACGAGGCAAGCAGAAGGTTCTTC. Protein product: CASSYEASRRFF.

The chain joins TRBV5-1 to TRBJ2-7, with TRBD2 as a possible D gene (6 bases). Germline loops: CDR1 SGHRS, CDR2 YFSETQ. Trimming stripped 1 base from V and 2 bases from J, with 7 bases between. This CDR3 spans 13 amino acids. The DNA of the CDR3 is TGCGCCAGCAGCTTGACGGGGGCCTACGAGCAGTACTTC. Protein product: CASSLTGAYEQYF.

The J gene is TRBJ2-7, the V gene TRBV5-1, with D possibly matching TRBD2 (6 bases). This CDR3 is built from 15 residues. Germline CDR1 and CDR2: SGHRS and YFSETQ. The germline V and J ends were trimmed by 0 bases and 5 bases, with 15 bases remaining between them. CDR3 residues: CASSLARDSSDEQYF. The CDR3 nucleotides are TGCGCCAGCAGCTTGGCGAGGGACTCAAGCGACGAGCAGTACTTC.

This chain connects TRBV5-1 to TRBJ1-1; 9 bases agree with TRBD1. Losses at the gene ends were 1 base for V and 0 bases for J; bases not matched to a gene: 1. CDR3 length: 15 amino acids. In germline, CDR1 is SGHRS, CDR2 YFSETQ. CDR3 region: CASSLTGGMNTEAFF. CDR3 DNA: TGCGCCAGCAGCTTGACAGGGGGCATGAACACTGAAGCTTTCTTT.

The rearrangement links TRBV18 to TRBJ2-3; perhaps TRBD1 as D (5 bases). Germline V gives CDR1 KGHSH, CDR2 LQKENI. With 1 base removed from V and 5 bases from J, the gap between germline ends came to 16 bases. CDR3 length: 16 amino acids. CDR3 nucleotides: TGTGCCAGCTCACCACTCGTGGGGCTGCCTGGAGATACGCAGTATTTT. It specifies CASSPLVGLPGDTQYF.

The CDR3: CASSQEWGVHEKLFF. The CDR3 nucleotides read TGTGCCAGCAGCCAAGAATGGGGGGTCCATGAAAAACTGTTTTTT. The chain carries TRBV3-1 (or the pseudogene TRBV3-2) and TRBJ1-4; D is perhaps TRBD1 (5 bases). The CDR3 has 15 amino acids. The germline V gene encodes CDR1 LGHDT and CDR2 YNNKEL (reference sequence). V lost 0 bases, J lost 6 bases, and 11 bases lay in between.

The chain is built from TRBV6-5 and TRBJ2-7; 7 nucleotides line up with TRBD2. The CDR3 spans 13 residues. Germline V gene data show CDR1 as MNHEY and CDR2 as SVGAGI. The V gene end was trimmed by 0 bases and the J gene end by 9 bases; junction bases not matched to a gene: 5. In DNA, the CDR3 is TGTGCCAGCAGTTACTCCGGGCGGGAGTCGCAGTACTTC. The encoded protein is CASSYSGRESQYF.

This rearrangement joins TRBV13 to TRBJ2-1; D possibly corresponds to TRBD1 (5 bases). The CDR3 runs to 15 residues. Germline V gene data show CDR1 as PRHDT and CDR2 as FYEKMQ (reference sequence). With 5 bases removed from V and 5 bases from J, the gap between germline ends came to 16 bases. Here the CDR3 DNA reads TGTGCCAGCAGCGAAACAGGCCTCAACAACAATGAGCAGTTCTTC. Protein sequence: CASSETGLNNNEQFF.

This sequence joins TRBV4-2 and TRBJ2-6, with D possibly matching TRBD2 (5 bases). The CDR3 spans 16 residues. Trimming cost V 3 bases and J 4 bases, with 13 bases left between them. Germline CDR1 is LGHNA and CDR2 is YNFKEQ. The CDR3 loop is CASSQEGRVGANVLTF. Here the CDR3 DNA reads TGTGCCAGCAGCCAGGAAGGGCGGGTCGGGGCCAACGTCCTGACTTTC.

The V and J genes are TRBV30 and TRBJ2-2; D possibly corresponds to TRBD1 (5 bases). Germline V gene lookup returns CDR1 GTSNPN and CDR2 SVGIG (reference sequence). V lost 4 bases, J lost 4 bases, and 10 bases lay in between. The length of the CDR3 is 13 residues. The CDR3 protein is CAWTRQSTGELFF. The CDR3 coding sequence is TGTGCCTGGACCCGACAGTCCACCGGGGAGCTGTTTTTT.

This chain joins TRBV5-1 and TRBJ1-1; the match to TRBD1 covers 9 bases. This CDR3 is built from 15 residues. The V and J ends lost 2 bases and 3 bases, in that order; junction bases with no gene match: 5. CDR1 is SGHRS and CDR2 is YFSETQ in the germline V gene. CDR3 region: CASSFRDREDTEAFF. In nucleotides, the CDR3 is TGCGCCAGCAGCTTTAGGGACAGGGAGGACACTGAAGCTTTCTTT.

The J gene is TRBJ1-4, the V gene TRBV6-5; 9 bases agree with TRBD1. After removal of 0 bases from V and 8 bases from J, the junction contained 4 bases not matched to a gene. CDR1 and CDR2 from the germline V gene are MNHEY and SVGAGI. This CDR3 spans 15 amino acids. In DNA form, the CDR3 reads TGTGCCAGCAGTTACTCGGGGACAGGGTACGAAAAACTGTTTTTT. The encoded protein is CASSYSGTGYEKLFF.

The chain is built from TRBV7-3 and TRBJ1-2, with D maybe TRBD1 (5 bases). Between the trimmed V and J ends, which lost 5 bases and 8 bases, there was a span of 18 bases. Germline CDR1 is SGHTA and CDR2 is FQGTGA. The CDR3 totals 14 residues. For the CDR3, the DNA is TGTGCCAGCAGCCCCGGCGGGGGGGAAGGGGGCTACACCTTC. Amino acids: CASSPGGGEGGYTF.

The rearrangement links TRBV10-3 to TRBJ2-6; the D gene is possibly TRBD1 (6 bases). Germline-derived CDR1 and CDR2 are ENHRY and SYGVKD. The CDR3 loop spans 16 amino acids. Trimming removed 10 bases from V and 0 bases from J, with 16 bases in between. CDR3 DNA: TGTGCCACCACGAGACAGGCCCGCTCTGGGGCCAACGTCCTGACTTTC. Its translation is CATTRQARSGANVLTF.

This clone was found a few times. The rearrangement uses TRBV5-8 and TRBJ2-3; D perhaps matches TRBD1 (5 bases). Germline V gives CDR1 SGHTS, CDR2 YDEGEE. This CDR3 spans 15 amino acids. Trimming left V 2 bases short and J 3 bases short, with 13 bases between. The CDR3 loop reads CASSFVRRGTDTQYF. CDR3 sequence (DNA): TGTGCCAGCAGCTTCGTTCGAAGGGGAACAGATACGCAGTATTTT.

This clone was recorded a few times. The rearrangement links TRBV12-3 or TRBV12-4 to TRBJ2-7, with 8 bases fitting TRBD1. This CDR3 is built from 11 residues. Trimming took 6 bases from V and 6 from J; bases not matched to a gene: 1. The CDR3 here is CASRTGGEQYF. Here the CDR3 DNA reads TGTGCCAGCAGAACAGGGGGCGAGCAGTACTTC.

The chain has TRBV5-1 and TRBJ1-4, with D possibly being TRBD1 (5 bases). Germline CDR1 SGHRS, CDR2 YFSETQ. Trimming shortened V by 2 bases and J by 2 bases, and 7 bases separated the two germline ends. The CDR3 contains 14 residues. The CDR3 DNA reads TGCGCCAGCAGCTTAGACAGTACTAATGAAAAACTGTTTTTT. Its translation: CASSLDSTNEKLFF.

The chain links TRBV5-4 to TRBJ1-3; D gene ambiguous. Germline V gene lookup returns CDR1 SGHNT and CDR2 YYREEE (reference sequence). The CDR3 is 15 residues long. V was clipped by 0 bases and J by 0 bases, with 7 bases between them. In DNA form, the CDR3 reads TGTGCCAGCAGCTTGGGCGGGTTCTCTGGAAACACCATATATTTT. Its translation is CASSLGGFSGNTIYF. The variable domain in full, completed from reference TRBV5-4 and TRBJ1-3, reads ETGVTQSPTHLIKTRGQQVTLRCSSQSGHNTVSWYQQALGQGPQFIFQYYREEENGRGNFPPRFSGLQFPNYSSELNVNALELDDSALYLCASSLGGFSGNTIYFGEGSWLTVV.

The chain carries TRBV7-9 and TRBJ1-4; a possible D gene is TRBD1 (6 bases). V gave up 1 base and J gave up 4 bases, with 10 bases separating them. The CDR3 runs to 15 residues. Germline values: CDR1 SEHNR, CDR2 FQNEAQ (reference sequence). In nucleotides, the CDR3 is TGTGCCAGCAGCTTAGACGGACAGTTTAATGAAAAACTGTTTTTT. It encodes CASSLDGQFNEKLFF. Drawing the rest from reference TRBV7-9 and TRBJ1-4, the complete variable domain is DTGVSQNPRHKITKRGQNVTFRCDPISEHNRLYWYRQTLGQGPEFLTYFQNEAQLEKSRLLSDRFSAERPKGSFSTLEIQRTEQGDSAMYLCASSLDGQFNEKLFFGSGTQLSVL.

This chain uses TRBV3-1 (or the pseudogene TRBV3-2) with TRBJ1-6; no firm D call. V was clipped by 6 bases and J by 0 bases, with 12 bases between them. CDR1 and CDR2 from the germline V gene are LGHDT and YNNKEL (reference sequence). The CDR3 length is 16 residues. The DNA for the CDR3 is TGTGCCAGCAGGCTTGGAGCGAGCTCCTATAATTCACCCCTCCACTTT. It yields the protein CASRLGASSYNSPLHF.

CDR3 protein: CASSLHLAGNSYEQYF. The CDR3 DNA reads as TGTGCCAGCAGCTTACACTTAGCGGGGAACTCCTACGAGCAGTACTTC. V and J are TRBV11-3 and TRBJ2-7; 8 positions agree with TRBD2. This CDR3 has 16 residues. Germline lookup yields CDR1 SGHNT and CDR2 YENEEA. V shed 2 bases and J 0 bases; nucleotides not matched to a gene: 6.

The V and J genes are TRBV9 and TRBJ2-5; 7 bases agree with TRBD2. Germline values: CDR1 SGDLS, CDR2 YYNGEE. This CDR3 region has 14 residues. After removal of 0 bases from V and 5 bases from J, the junction contained 4 bases not matched to a gene. The CDR3 loop reads CASSVGGREETQYF. The CDR3 DNA reads as TGTGCCAGCAGCGTAGGAGGGAGGGAGGAGACCCAGTACTTC.